This T cell receptor (beta chain) was recorded in a study of monozygotic twins with inflammatory bowel disease. Every TCR library drew on 3500 ng of total RNA. Template-switch reactions added UMIs with a 6-nucleotide sample barcode. TCRdb re-called the 5' RACE reads and catalogs CDR3 proteins one per entry, DNA excluded. The ten top clones account for 2% to 3%, within a sample of hundreds of thousands of distinct CDR3 sequences. From germline, CDR1 is LGHDT and CDR2 YNNKEL (reference sequence). The CDR3 is 14 residues long. Collection yielded approximately 2.7 ml of blood per donor. No sorting of T cells preceded isolation of total RNA from whole blood.

Material: blood. The chain links TRBV3-1 to TRBJ1-5; TCRdb returns TRBD1, unconfirmable since there is no DNA. The sequence was obtained from a human donor with ulcerative colitis or Crohn's disease, or a healthy co-twin of an affected twin (not recorded which). The CDR3 loop reads CASSQGQVGQPQHF.